Sequencing of this TCR beta chain was carried out in a study of cytotoxic CD8 clonotypes in ibrutinib-treated CLL. Study at large: With a range of 6 to 36, the median treatment time before response samples were taken was approximately twelve months. Overall study results and limits: Higher circulating CD8+ T-cell counts strongly accompanied higher baseline clonality, above age-matched healthy donors.

The ends were cut back, 3 bases at V and 3 bases at J, with 9 bases in the middle. Germline values: CDR1 GTSNPN, CDR2 SVGIG (reference sequence). CDR3 length: 12 amino acids. To note about this clone: Its target is not known.

Sequencing used immunoSEQ multiplex PCR; TCRdb keeps in-frame clones, though not all of them. Of around 310,000 clones in the sample, just under 80% were seen once. The sequences come from PBMCs, collected before ibrutinib treatment. This chain joins TRBV30 and TRBJ2-7, with D uncertain. This TCR was recovered from a human donor with chronic lymphocytic leukemia. The CDR3 loop reads CAWRPGLYEQYF. The CDR3 coding sequence is TGTGCCTGGAGACCCGGCCTCTACGAGCAGTACTTC.